This T cell receptor beta chain was identified during a study of neoadjuvant anti-PD-1 for oral cavity cancer (dated by TCRdb to the early 2020s). Concerning the study at large: Patients mostly received three to four biweekly doses of nivolumab at 3 mg/kg before curative-intent surgical resection. A 33% response rate was observed in the parent correlative cohort, in which about 12 patients were included. Under RECIST 1.1, a patient counted as a responder if showing complete response, partial response or stable disease, and as a non-responder if showing progression. A fourth nivolumab dose was given around day 43 to patients without progression, and definitive surgical resection was performed in those patients on days 50-56. The paper as a whole reports these results and caveats: Higher pretreatment blood Treg/Th17 ratios correlated with higher pretreatment blood TCRbeta clonality and lower post-treatment tumor TCRbeta clonality. After neoadjuvant nivolumab, non-responders showed significantly higher T cell clonality (Gini index) in PBMCs than responders did. Only a few patients per response group were included in the TCR analyses, and larger cohorts for validation were called for by the authors.

This clone was seen more than once but under ten times. Its target antigen remains unknown. Base qualities were left out, and no much larger clone turns up one base away. For deep sequencing, each PBMC sample was run in six replicates, with libraries mostly built from 400 to 500 ng of input genomic DNA. Following the manufacturer's instructions, the team built TCRbeta libraries using the immunoSEQ hsTCRbeta kit. Sequencing of the completed libraries took place using an Illumina NovaSeq 6000 S4 flow cell after they had been pooled to around 3.3 nM. From the authors' description of their analysis: Raw data preprocessing and quality control were performed with the immunoSEQ Analyzer. The analysis was restricted to productive rearrangements, with each unique CDR3 amino acid sequence defining a clonotype. Repertoire clonality was estimated as the Gini-Simpson index, which was computed with the R package tcR. Student's t test was used to compare Gini indices, while Pearson correlation assessed associations with tumor size change. Held by TCRdb, this immuneACCESS table contains in-frame sequences only and omits some clones. Under half of the omission traces to an unresolved V gene where checked; the cause of the rest is unknown. V, J and clone size were drawn from that table, and D and trimming were deduced from the DNA. Counted in this sample were under 20,000 clones; around three quarters of them appeared once. Over 2.5% of the sample is held by the ten biggest clonotypes.

Measured from the cysteine to the phenylalanine, the CDR3 is 16 residues long. Only the CDR3 part of the read is kept: 48 bases, read in frame from the first base. The CDR1 and CDR2 encoded by the germline V gene are SNHLY and FYNNEI. The germline V end is reduced by 3 bases and the J end by 4 bases; junction bases left unmatched: 5. The time point label, as the study defines it: before neoadjuvant nivolumab. Patients were newly diagnosed with stage II-IVA oral cavity squamous cell carcinoma and had received no prior systemic or radiation treatment. The cohort was made up of patients with locally advanced, HPV-negative oral cavity squamous cell carcinoma. No culture maintenance or expansion was done, as the peripheral blood mononuclear cells went straight to analysis. Samples came from a longitudinal correlative study of a single-arm phase II trial of neoadjuvant nivolumab in oral cavity squamous cell carcinoma. Subject-matched pre- and post-treatment PBMCs and tumors from three responders and three non-responders underwent genomic DNA-based TCRbeta sequencing. Peripheral blood mononuclear cells were collected once before nivolumab treatment and again after treatment, at the time of surgery. Genomic DNA was isolated from PBMCs using the Maxwell RSC DNA from Cells kit.

This clonotype originated in a person aged 35 to 85 with oral cavity squamous cell carcinoma. Rearrangement joined TRBV2 to TRBJ2-2; 10 bases in between match TRBD1. Sample: PBMCs, taken before nivolumab (anti-PD-1) treatment. The nucleotide sequence reads TGTGCCAGCAGTGATCGGACAGGGGGGGCCACCGGGGAGCTGTTTTTT. Translated, this is CASSDRTGGATGELFF.